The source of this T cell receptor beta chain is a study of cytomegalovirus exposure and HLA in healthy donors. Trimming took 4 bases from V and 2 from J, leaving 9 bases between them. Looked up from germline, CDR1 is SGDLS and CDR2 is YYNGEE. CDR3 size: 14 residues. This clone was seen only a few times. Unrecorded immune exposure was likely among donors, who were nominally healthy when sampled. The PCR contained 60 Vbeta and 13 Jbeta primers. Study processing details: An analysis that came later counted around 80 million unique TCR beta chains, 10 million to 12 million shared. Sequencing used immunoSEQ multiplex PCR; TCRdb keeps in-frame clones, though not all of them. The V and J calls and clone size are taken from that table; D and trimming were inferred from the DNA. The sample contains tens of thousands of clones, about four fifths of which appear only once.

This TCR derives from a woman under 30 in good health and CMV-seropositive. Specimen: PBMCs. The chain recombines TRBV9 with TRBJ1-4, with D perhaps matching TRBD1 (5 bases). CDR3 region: CASSSTATNEKLFF. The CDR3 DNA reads TGTGCCAGCAGCTCGACAGCCACTAATGAAAAACTGTTTTTT.